The 18 T cell receptor beta chains below all came from one sample that was sequenced in a study of Graves' ophthalmopathy and Graves' hyperthyroidism. Scientists amplified the TCR beta CDR3 regions from RNA transcripts. HTBI primers were used in a first-round RT-PCR, which preceded a second-round multiplex PCR. Each CDR3 protein gets one entry after TCRdb re-called the multiplex PCR reads with MiXCR. The sample has approximately 500,000 distinct CDR3 sequences, around 14% seen once; the top ten hold 9.5% to 10%. The source material was blood. The receptors come from a woman in her thirties with Graves' ophthalmopathy.

This clonotype was recorded many times. The chain combines TRBV2 with TRBJ2-7; 12 bases line up with TRBD2. The length of the CDR3 is 13 residues. Germline values: CDR1 SNHLY, CDR2 FYNNEI. With 6 bases clipped from V and 7 bases from J, the junction kept 4 bases outside the gene matches. In DNA form, the CDR3 reads TGTGCCAGCAGACTAGCGGGAGGCGGTGAGCAGTACTTC. Residues: CASRLAGGGEQYF. The entire variable domain, with the rest obtained from reference TRBV2 and TRBJ2-7, is as follows: EPEVTQTPSHQVTQMGQEVILRCVPISNHLYFYWYRQILGQKVEFLVSFYNNEISEKSEIFDDQFSVERPDGSNFTLKIRSTKLEDSAMYFCASRLAGGGEQYFGPGTRLTVT.

This clonotype has at least ten counts. The chain recombines TRBV27 with TRBJ1-2; D remains unclear. The CDR3 sequence is 15 residues long. Trimming shortened V by 1 base and J by 5 bases, and 14 bases separated the two germline ends. Germline-derived CDR1 and CDR2 are MNHEY and SMNVEV (reference sequence). The CDR3 DNA sequence: TGTGCCAGCAGTTTATACTACTCCAGTCCTTATGGCTACACCTTC. Translated: CASSLYYSSPYGYTF.

This clonotype showed up many times. V is TRBV12-3 or TRBV12-4 and J is TRBJ1-1, with TRBD1 matching 7 bases. J lost 7 bases, V lost 6 bases, and 8 bases had no gene match. CDR3 length: 13 residues. This chain's CDR3 is CASSPLQGFEAFF. In nucleotides, the CDR3 is TGTGCCAGCAGCCCCCTACAGGGGTTTGAAGCTTTCTTT.

The J gene is TRBJ1-6, the V gene TRBV12-3 or TRBV12-4; D call uncertain. V was cut by 6 bases and J by 7 bases, with 10 bases left in between. This CDR3 has 13 amino acids. CDR3 in amino acids: CASSALANSPLHF. CDR3 DNA sequence: TGTGCCAGCAGCGCCCTAGCGAATTCACCCCTCCACTTT.

This clonotype was detected a few times. The chain has TRBV20-1 and TRBJ2-5, with 8 bases lining up with TRBD1. J was trimmed by 2 bases and V by 5 bases; bases with no gene match: 7. This CDR3 is 14 amino acids long. Germline loops: CDR1 DFQATT, CDR2 SNEGSKA (reference sequence). The CDR3 protein is CSAPIGTGQETQYF. The DNA of the CDR3 is TGCAGTGCTCCCATAGGGACAGGACAAGAGACCCAGTACTTC.

This clonotype has ten or more counts. The genes are TRBV28 and TRBJ1-2; no firm D call. This CDR3 has 11 amino acids. CDR1 and CDR2 (germline): MDHEN, SYDVKM. The V gene lost 6 bases and the J gene lost 7 bases, with 9 bases spanning the gap. CDR3 nucleotide sequence: TGTGCCAGCAGAGTACTAAGTGGCTACACCTTC. This translates into CASRVLSGYTF.

This clonotype was counted ten times or more. The gene calls are TRBV29-1 and TRBJ2-7, with 12 bases aligning to TRBD2. The germline V gene encodes CDR1 SQVTM and CDR2 ANQGSEA. V lost 4 bases to trimming and J lost 2 bases; unmatched junction nucleotides: 3. This CDR3 spans 14 amino acids. The CDR3 sequence: CSVGRLAGAYEQYF. Written as DNA, the CDR3 is TGCAGCGTTGGGCGACTAGCGGGAGCCTACGAGCAGTACTTC.

This clonotype was seen many times. This chain joins TRBV5-1 and TRBJ1-2, with a weak D call TRBD1 (6 bases). Germline V lookup: CDR1 SGHRS, CDR2 YFSETQ. This CDR3 spans 16 amino acids. The V gene lost 0 bases and the J gene lost 4 bases, with 16 bases spanning the gap. CDR3 residues: CASSLGDRSSFYGYTF. In nucleotides, the CDR3 is TGCGCCAGCAGCTTGGGAGACAGGTCCTCCTTCTATGGCTACACCTTC.

This clonotype occurred many times. The rearrangement links TRBV7-9 to TRBJ1-1, with D uncertain. The V gene lost 0 bases and the J gene lost 1 base, with 9 bases spanning the gap. The CDR3 consists of 15 residues. Germline CDR1 and CDR2: SEHNR and FQNEAQ (reference sequence). The CDR3 here is CASSLASLTNTEAFF. The CDR3 nucleotides read TGTGCCAGCAGCTTAGCCTCGCTTACGAACACTGAAGCTTTCTTT.

The gene calls are TRBV12-3 or TRBV12-4 and TRBJ1-1; D is unclear. The CDR3 runs 13 residues. Trimming took 2 bases from V and 9 from J, leaving 13 bases between them. The CDR3 DNA sequence: TGTGCCAGCAGTTTACACCCCGCGTCCCAAGCTTTCTTT. This sequence encodes CASSLHPASQAFF.

In this sample, this clonotype turned up many times. The rearrangement joins TRBV20-1 to TRBJ1-2; D gene unclear. The CDR3 is 13 amino acids. Trimming removed 2 bases from V and 4 bases from J, with 11 bases in between. Germline CDR1 is DFQATT and CDR2 is SNEGSKA (reference sequence). The CDR3 DNA reads TGCAGTGCTAGACCTGGAGGAGCCTATGGCTACACCTTC. This encodes CSARPGGAYGYTF.

Ten or more counts support this clonotype. The chain recombines TRBV28 with TRBJ1-2, with TRBD1 matching 10 bases. Germline V lookup: CDR1 MDHEN, CDR2 SYDVKM. J gave up 3 bases and V 1 base, and 8 bases lay outside the gene matches. The length of the CDR3 is 17 residues. For the CDR3, the DNA is TGTGCCAGCAGTTTATTGGCCGAGACAGGGGGCGACTATGGCTACACCTTC. Amino acid sequence: CASSLLAETGGDYGYTF.

There are a few counts of this clonotype. This chain uses TRBV11-2 with TRBJ2-2, with TRBD1 matching over 9 bases. Looked up from germline, CDR1 is SGHAT and CDR2 is FQNNGV. The CDR3 is made up of 16 amino acids. Germline trimming cut 7 bases from V and 4 bases from J; bases unmatched to any gene: 10. The CDR3 DNA is TGTGCCAGCAAAACTCCGGGACAGGGCCTCACCGGGGAGCTGTTTTTT. Protein: CASKTPGQGLTGELFF.

This clonotype was found many times. J is TRBJ1-1 and V is TRBV5-6; D possibly corresponds to TRBD1 (6 bases). Germline V gene data show CDR1 as SGHDT and CDR2 as YYEEEE. V lost 4 bases and J lost 10, with 14 bases in between. The CDR3 runs to 12 residues. In DNA, the CDR3 is TGTGCCAGCAGCCCTGTCACAGGGCGAGCTTTCTTT. Translation gives CASSPVTGRAFF.

Ten or more counts support this clonotype. The chain combines TRBV28 with TRBJ2-5; possible D gene TRBD2, 6 bases. Germline V gene lookup returns CDR1 MDHEN and CDR2 SYDVKM. V shed 4 bases and J shed 12 bases, with 21 bases lying between them. This CDR3 comprises 14 residues. The CDR3 loop is CASSSSPSVTREYF. The CDR3 nucleotides read TGTGCCAGCAGTTCCTCCCCTAGCGTCACGAGGGAGTACTTC.

J is TRBJ2-7 and V is TRBV20-1, with TRBD2 matching over 10 bases. Germline lookup yields CDR1 DFQATT and CDR2 SNEGSKA (reference sequence). After removal of 6 bases from V and 5 bases from J, the junction contained 10 bases not matched to a gene. The CDR3 totals 14 residues. CDR3 coding DNA: TGCAGTGCCACAGGGACTAGCGCGTTTAACGAGCAGTACTTC. Protein: CSATGTSAFNEQYF.

Ten or more counts support this clonotype. J is TRBJ2-2 and V is TRBV5-6; TRBD2 aligns across 8 bases. The CDR3 has 17 amino acids. The V gene's germline CDR1 is SGHDT and CDR2 YYEEEE. V lost 4 bases and J lost 6; bases outside the gene matches: 14. This CDR3 reads CASSEWTRPRGAGELFF. The CDR3 bases are TGTGCCAGCAGCGAATGGACCCGCCCGCGGGGGGCCGGGGAGCTGTTTTTT.

This clonotype has ten or more counts. This chain joins TRBV12-3 or TRBV12-4 and TRBJ2-7; D may be TRBD1 (5 bases). The V gene lost 6 bases and the J gene lost 3 bases, with 15 bases spanning the gap. The CDR3 runs to 14 residues. DNA for the CDR3: TGTGCCAGCAGCCGAACTCATCAGGGCTACGAGCAGTACTTC. Translation: CASSRTHQGYEQYF.